This is a list of T cell receptor beta chains from one sample in a study of cytomegalovirus exposure and HLA in healthy donors. The repertoire was sequenced with immunoSEQ multiplex PCR; TCRdb's copy has only in-frame clones and lacks some. The repertoire holds some 130,000 clones, with approximately 8.9% as singletons. Sequencing was performed on PBMCs. The origin of the receptors is a woman in her thirties or forties in good health and CMV-seropositive. Both conserved end residues are part of each CDR3. Each record gives: clone size, V gene, D gene, J gene, CDR3 DNA, CDR3 protein. D genes are given only for firm matches. A clone size is listed for some rows: how often the clone was seen (once, few, many), or a class if it is expanded.

NA	TRBV4-3	TRBD1	TRBJ2-1	TGCGCCAGCAGCCAAGACCCATTTAGTCTCGGGACAGGGGGCTTCAATGAGCAGTTCTTC	CASSQDPFSLGTGGFNEQFF
NA	TRBV7-8	TRBD1	TRBJ2-7	TGTGCCAGCAGAAAAGGACAGGCCTACGAGCAGTACTTC	CASRKGQAYEQYF
many	TRBV6-6	NA	TRBJ1-1	TGTGCCAGCAGTTACGGAGGGACTGAAGCTTTCTTT	CASSYGGTEAFF
NA	TRBV10-3	TRBD1	TRBJ2-7	TGTGCCATCAGTGAGCCCCCCTCGGACAGGGGCTCCTACGAGCAGTACTTC	CAISEPPSDRGSYEQYF
few	TRBV11-3	TRBD1	TRBJ2-3	TGTGCCAGCAGCTTAGAGAGTATCTACAGGGGAGATACGCAGTATTTT	CASSLESIYRGDTQYF
NA	TRBV5-1	NA	TRBJ1-4	TGCGCCAGCAGCGGCAAGGACAGTTTAAATGAAAAACTGTTTTTT	CASSGKDSLNEKLFF
many	TRBV5-4	NA	TRBJ2-7	TGTGCCAGCAGCCTAGGGGGGGCGGCCGCCTACGAGCAGTACTTC	CASSLGGAAAYEQYF
NA	TRBV10-2	NA	TRBJ1-1	TGCGCCAGCAGTGCGCGGATTGAAGCTTTCTTT	CASSARIEAFF
few	TRBV2	NA	TRBJ2-3	TGTGCCAGCAGTGGGGAGGCCACAGATACGCAGTATTTT	CASSGEATDTQYF
few	TRBV27	NA	TRBJ1-1	TGTGCCAGCTCCCCTGAGTCGAACACTGAAGCTTTCTTT	CASSPESNTEAFF
NA	TRBV5-1	TRBD2	TRBJ2-1	TGCGCCAGCAGTCCTTCCAGCGGGGGGATCGGATCCTACAATGAGCAGTTCTTC	CASSPSSGGIGSYNEQFF
NA	TRBV6-1	TRBD1	TRBJ1-2	TGTGCCAGCAGTGGACAGGGGGCAGGCTATGGCTACACCTTC	CASSGQGAGYGYTF
NA	TRBV5-6	TRBD1	TRBJ1-1	TGTGCCAGCAGCTTGCGGGGGACAGGGAACACTGAAGCTTTCTTT	CASSLRGTGNTEAFF
NA	TRBV7-2	TRBD2	TRBJ2-1	TGTGCCAGCAGCTTAGGAGGGACTAGCGGGGGAAATGAGCAGTTCTTC	CASSLGGTSGGNEQFF
few	TRBV5-1	NA	TRBJ2-7	TGCGCCAGCAGCTTGGAGGCGGGTCCCCCTCAGCAGTACTTC	CASSLEAGPPQQYF
NA	TRBV5-4	TRBD1	TRBJ1-2	TGTGCCAGCAGCACGTGGGACAGGAACTATGGCTACACCTTC	CASSTWDRNYGYTF
NA	TRBV10-2	TRBD2	TRBJ2-5	TGCGCCAGCAGTGAGACTAGCGGGGGGCAAGAGACCCAGTACTTC	CASSETSGGQETQYF
NA	TRBV2	NA	TRBJ2-4	TGTGCCAGCAGTGAAGCGGGGTTAGCGGAGAGCCTAGCCAAAAACATTCAGTACTTC	CASSEAGLAESLAKNIQYF
NA	TRBV5-5	TRBD2	TRBJ2-3	TGTGCCAGCAGCCCCGGACTAGCGGGGAGCACAGATACGCAGTATTTT	CASSPGLAGSTDTQYF
NA	TRBV6-1	TRBD1	TRBJ2-7	TGTGCCAGCAGGGGGACAGGGGCCTCCTACGAGCAGTACTTC	CASRGTGASYEQYF
NA	TRBV5-1	TRBD1	TRBJ2-7	TGCGCCAGCACCCCGGCGGGGACAGGAATCTCCTACGAGCAGTACTTC	CASTPAGTGISYEQYF
NA	TRBV7-6	TRBD2	TRBJ2-1	TGTGCCAGCAGCTTAGTGTCAGGGAGGGATGAGCAGTTCTTC	CASSLVSGRDEQFF
few	TRBV5-1	NA	TRBJ1-1	TGCGCCAGCAGCCGGGGGGTGGAGAACACTGAAGCTTTCTTT	CASSRGVENTEAFF
few	TRBV7-6	NA	TRBJ1-1	TGTGCCAGCAGCTCGCAGGGTCCGAACACTGAAGCTTTCTTT	CASSSQGPNTEAFF